This is a list of T cell receptor beta chains from one sample in a study of chemoradiotherapy in HPV16-positive cancers. The method was immunoSEQ multiplex PCR; TCRdb's version includes in-frame clones alone and lacks a portion of them. The table lists 30,000 to 35,000 clones, about 86% of them singletons, with under 2.5% in the top ten. The sample consisted of blood, taken from a patient who underwent chemoradiotherapy. Receptor source: a human donor with HPV-associated anogenital cancer. CDR3s include the opening cysteine and the closing phenylalanine or tryptophan. D genes are given only for firm matches. Rows give clone size only sometimes, using once, few, many, or a class for an expanded clone.

DNA: TGTGCCAGCCAATTTAAAGGGTCCTCCGCTGAAGCTTTCTTT
CDR3: CASQFKGSSAEAFF
size: NA
J: TRBJ1-1
D: NA
V: TRBV19

DNA: TGTGCCAGCAATTCGGGGACAGGGGCTATTTTTTGGGGAGAGACCCAGTACTTC
CDR3: CASNSGTGAIFWGETQYF
size: NA
J: TRBJ2-5
D: TRBD1
V: TRBV2

DNA: TGTGCCAGCAGTTACGGGACAGGGGCCGAGCAGTACTTC
CDR3: CASSYGTGAEQYF
size: once
J: TRBJ2-7
D: TRBD1
V: TRBV6-5

DNA: TGTGCCAGCGTAGGGACGGATAATATCCGTCTTGTCTACGAGCAGTACTTC
CDR3: CASVGTDNIRLVYEQYF
size: NA
J: TRBJ2-7
D: NA
V: TRBV11-3

DNA: TGTGCCAGCAGCCCAACACTAGCGGGGATCTACGAGCAGTACTTC
CDR3: CASSPTLAGIYEQYF
size: NA
J: TRBJ2-7
D: TRBD2
V: TRBV9

DNA: TGTGCCAGCAGCCCACCAGCTAGACCTGGAAACACCATATATTTT
CDR3: CASSPPARPGNTIYF
size: NA
J: TRBJ1-3
D: NA
V: TRBV5-6

DNA: TGTGCCAGCAGCTTATCGCCTAGCGCCGGGGAGCTGTTTTTT
CDR3: CASSLSPSAGELFF
size: NA
J: TRBJ2-2
D: NA
V: TRBV11-3

DNA: TGTGCCAGCAGCCTCACTAGCGGGGGTGATCACTACAATGAGCAGTTCTTC
CDR3: CASSLTSGGDHYNEQFF
size: NA
J: TRBJ2-1
D: TRBD2
V: TRBV7-6

DNA: TGCGCCAGCAGACGAGGGACAGGGAAAGAGACCCAGTACTTC
CDR3: CASRRGTGKETQYF
size: NA
J: TRBJ2-5
D: TRBD1
V: TRBV5-1

DNA: TGTGCCAGCAGTCAGAGACAGAATTCACCCCTCCACTTT
CDR3: CASSQRQNSPLHF
size: NA
J: TRBJ1-6
D: NA
V: TRBV7-3

DNA: TGTGCCAGCAGCTTAGTAGGCGGGATTGGGTCACCCCTCCACTTT
CDR3: CASSLVGGIGSPLHF
size: NA
J: TRBJ1-6
D: NA
V: TRBV7-2

DNA: TGTGCCAGCAGCTGGGGGGCAGGGTCTAACTATGGCTACACCTTC
CDR3: CASSWGAGSNYGYTF
size: NA
J: TRBJ1-2
D: NA
V: TRBV11-3

DNA: TGCGCCAGCACGATGGGACAGGGGGCAAGTCGGGTCACCGGGGAGCTGTTTTTT
CDR3: CASTMGQGASRVTGELFF
size: NA
J: TRBJ2-2
D: TRBD1
V: TRBV5-1

DNA: TGCGCCAGCAGGGAGCGGGGGTCCTACAATGAGCAGTTCTTC
CDR3: CASRERGSYNEQFF
size: NA
J: TRBJ2-1
D: TRBD2
V: TRBV10-2

DNA: TGCAGCTTATGGGGGTTGGGTGGCACAGATACGCAGTATTTT
CDR3: CSLWGLGGTDTQYF
size: NA
J: TRBJ2-3
D: NA
V: TRBV29-1

DNA: TGTGCCAGTAGTATCGGACTGTATGGGGCCAACGTCCTGACTTTC
CDR3: CASSIGLYGANVLTF
size: NA
J: TRBJ2-6
D: NA
V: TRBV19

DNA: TGTGCCACCCACGAGCAGTACTTC
CDR3: CATHEQYF
size: NA
J: TRBJ2-7
D: NA
V: TRBV7-6

DNA: TGTGCCAGTAGGTTCCTTTCGCGGGCCAACGTCCTGACTTTC
CDR3: CASRFLSRANVLTF
size: NA
J: TRBJ2-6
D: NA
V: TRBV19

DNA: TGCGCCAGCAGCCCCCTCGGGACAGGGAATGAAAAACTGTTTTTT
CDR3: CASSPLGTGNEKLFF
size: NA
J: TRBJ1-4
D: TRBD1
V: TRBV5-1

DNA: TGTGCCAGTAAACCAATCGGGTACAATGAGCAGTTCTTC
CDR3: CASKPIGYNEQFF
size: NA
J: TRBJ2-1
D: NA
V: TRBV19

DNA: TGCAGCGCCAAAACTCCGGGACAGGGGGCCGGCTACACCTTC
CDR3: CSAKTPGQGAGYTF
size: NA
J: TRBJ1-2
D: TRBD1
V: TRBV29-1

DNA: TGTGCCAGCAGCCAAGACCCCGGGGCTGCTTACTACACCTTC
CDR3: CASSQDPGAAYYTF
size: NA
J: TRBJ1-2
D: NA
V: TRBV14

DNA: TGTGCCACCAGCAGAGATATGACAGTACCAACTGAAGCTTTCTTT
CDR3: CATSRDMTVPTEAFF
size: NA
J: TRBJ1-1
D: NA
V: TRBV15

DNA: TGCGCCAGCAGCTTGGTGTTTGATGGCGAAAAACTGTTTTTT
CDR3: CASSLVFDGEKLFF
size: NA
J: TRBJ1-4
D: NA
V: TRBV5-1

DNA: TGTGCCAGTAGTACTATGACAGGGGAGCAATACGAGCAGTACTTC
CDR3: CASSTMTGEQYEQYF
size: NA
J: TRBJ2-7
D: TRBD1
V: TRBV19

DNA: TGTGCCAGCAGCTTAGGACAGGGGGCTGCGGGGTCACCCCTCCACTTT
CDR3: CASSLGQGAAGSPLHF
size: NA
J: TRBJ1-6
D: TRBD1
V: TRBV7-9

DNA: TGTGCCAGCAGCCTGCAGACTAGCGGGTATGAGCAGTTCTTC
CDR3: CASSLQTSGYEQFF
size: NA
J: TRBJ2-1
D: TRBD2
V: TRBV7-2

DNA: TGCAGCGTTGGATCAACAGGGAATGAAAAACTGTTTTTT
CDR3: CSVGSTGNEKLFF
size: NA
J: TRBJ1-4
D: NA
V: TRBV29-1

DNA: TGTGCCAGCGGGGGGGCAGGGGTGCTGAACGAAGCTTTCTTT
CDR3: CASGGAGVLNEAFF
size: NA
J: TRBJ1-1
D: NA
V: TRBV7-8

DNA: TGTGCCAGCAGCGAGGGACAGGCGGATGAGCAGTTCTTC
CDR3: CASSEGQADEQFF
size: NA
J: TRBJ2-1
D: TRBD1
V: TRBV5-6

DNA: TGTGCCAGCAGCTCACGGGGGGGCGGAGATACGCAGTATTTT
CDR3: CASSSRGGGDTQYF
size: NA
J: TRBJ2-3
D: TRBD2
V: TRBV11-3

DNA: TGTGCCAGCAGCCCAGCCACAGTTGGGGCCAACGTCCTGACTTTC
CDR3: CASSPATVGANVLTF
size: NA
J: TRBJ2-6
D: NA
V: TRBV5-4

DNA: TGCGCCAGCAGCTTGCACGGGACAGGGGTAACCGGGGAGCTGTTTTTT
CDR3: CASSLHGTGVTGELFF
size: NA
J: TRBJ2-2
D: TRBD1
V: TRBV5-1

DNA: TGTGCCAGCACCCGGGCAGAGGGGCACAATGAGCAGTTCTTC
CDR3: CASTRAEGHNEQFF
size: NA
J: TRBJ2-1
D: NA
V: TRBV7-9

DNA: TGTGCTAGTGGTTTGGGGGCCGGGACAGGGGAAGATACGCAGTATTTT
CDR3: CASGLGAGTGEDTQYF
size: NA
J: TRBJ2-3
D: TRBD1
V: TRBV12-5

DNA: TGCGCCAGCAGCCAAGAACAGGGGTGGGAAGAGACCCAGTACTTC
CDR3: CASSQEQGWEETQYF
size: NA
J: TRBJ2-5
D: TRBD1
V: TRBV4-1

DNA: TGTGCCAGCAGACGGACGCGCACTGAAGCTTTCTTT
CDR3: CASRRTRTEAFF
size: few
J: TRBJ1-1
D: NA
V: TRBV6-5

DNA: TGTGCCAGCAGCGGGGGCACAGATACGCAGTATTTT
CDR3: CASSGGTDTQYF
size: NA
J: TRBJ2-3
D: NA
V: TRBV5-6

DNA: TGTGCCAGCGGACTTACAGGGGTCTACGAGCAGTACTTC
CDR3: CASGLTGVYEQYF
size: NA
J: TRBJ2-7
D: TRBD1
V: TRBV6-5

DNA: TGTGCCAGCAGCTACTCCCATATAGATACGCAGTATTTT
CDR3: CASSYSHIDTQYF
size: NA
J: TRBJ2-3
D: NA
V: TRBV14

DNA: TGTGCCAGTAGTACCCTAGCGGGTGACTACAATGAGCAGTTCTTC
CDR3: CASSTLAGDYNEQFF
size: NA
J: TRBJ2-1
D: TRBD2
V: TRBV19

DNA: TGTGCCAGCAGCTTAGCGGCTAGCGGGGGCACAATTACCCTCAGAGATACGCAGTATTTT
CDR3: CASSLAASGGTITLRDTQYF
size: NA
J: TRBJ2-3
D: TRBD2
V: TRBV7-2

DNA: TGTGCCAGCAGCGCACATCAGGGCTCTGGAAACACCATATATTTT
CDR3: CASSAHQGSGNTIYF
size: NA
J: TRBJ1-3
D: NA
V: TRBV9

DNA: TGTGCCAGCAGTTATTATGCGGCAGACCGCACTGAAGCTTTCTTT
CDR3: CASSYYAADRTEAFF
size: NA
J: TRBJ1-1
D: NA
V: TRBV6-5